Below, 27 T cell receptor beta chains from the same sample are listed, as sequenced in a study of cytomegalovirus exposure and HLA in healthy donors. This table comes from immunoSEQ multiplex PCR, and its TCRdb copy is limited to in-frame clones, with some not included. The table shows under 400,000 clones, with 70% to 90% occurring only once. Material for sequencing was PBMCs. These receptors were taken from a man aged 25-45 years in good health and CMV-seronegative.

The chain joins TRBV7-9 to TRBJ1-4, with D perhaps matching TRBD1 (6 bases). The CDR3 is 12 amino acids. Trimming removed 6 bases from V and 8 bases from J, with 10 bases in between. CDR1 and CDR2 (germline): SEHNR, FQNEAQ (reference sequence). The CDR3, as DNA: TGTGCCAGCAGTCAGGGGCGAGAAAAACTGTTTTTT. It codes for CASSQGREKLFF. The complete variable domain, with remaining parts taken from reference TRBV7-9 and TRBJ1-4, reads DTGVSQNPRHKITKRGQNVTFRCDPISEHNRLYWYRQTLGQGPEFLTYFQNEAQLEKSRLLSDRFSAERPKGSFSTLEIQRTEQGDSAMYLCASSQGREKLFFGSGTQLSVL.

The CDR3 loop is CASSIRGYSYEQYF. The CDR3 coding sequence is TGTGCCAGCAGTATCCGGGGGTACTCCTACGAGCAGTACTTC. The chain joins TRBV13 to TRBJ2-7; a possible D gene is TRBD2 (6 bases). Per germline, CDR1 PRHDT and CDR2 FYEKMQ (reference sequence). V was pared by 6 bases and J by 0 bases, with 12 bases between. The CDR3 consists of 14 residues.

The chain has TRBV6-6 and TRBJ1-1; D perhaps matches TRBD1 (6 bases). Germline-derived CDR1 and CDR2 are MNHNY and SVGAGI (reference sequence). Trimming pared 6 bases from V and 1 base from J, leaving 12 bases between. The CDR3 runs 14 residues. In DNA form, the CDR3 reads TGTGCCAGCAGCTCGAGGACAGCGAACACTGAAGCTTTCTTT. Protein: CASSSRTANTEAFF.

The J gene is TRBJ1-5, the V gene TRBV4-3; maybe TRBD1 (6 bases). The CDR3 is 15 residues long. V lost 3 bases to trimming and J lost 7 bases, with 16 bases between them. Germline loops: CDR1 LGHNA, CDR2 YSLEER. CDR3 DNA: TGCGCCAGCAGCCAGGATTCGGGGGGCCTGCAGCCCCAGCATTTT. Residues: CASSQDSGGLQPQHF.

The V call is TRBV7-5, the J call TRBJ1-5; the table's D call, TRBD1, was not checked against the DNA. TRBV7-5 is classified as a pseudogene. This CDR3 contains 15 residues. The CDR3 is CARSCRQGANQPQHF. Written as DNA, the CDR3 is TGTGCCAGAAGCTGCAGACAGGGGGCTAATCAGCCCCAGCATTTT.

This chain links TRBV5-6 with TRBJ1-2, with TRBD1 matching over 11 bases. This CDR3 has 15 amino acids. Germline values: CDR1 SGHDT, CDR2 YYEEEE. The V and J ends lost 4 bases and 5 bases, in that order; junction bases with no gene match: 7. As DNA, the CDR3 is TGTGCCAGCAGCAGGACAGGGGGCGCAGGGTATGGCTACACCTTC. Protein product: CASSRTGGAGYGYTF.

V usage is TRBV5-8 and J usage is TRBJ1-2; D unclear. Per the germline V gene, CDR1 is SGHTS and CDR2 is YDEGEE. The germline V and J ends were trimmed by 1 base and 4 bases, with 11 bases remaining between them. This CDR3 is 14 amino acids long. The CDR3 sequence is CASSLSIAIYGYTF. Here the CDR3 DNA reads TGTGCCAGCAGCTTGTCCATAGCGATCTATGGCTACACCTTC.

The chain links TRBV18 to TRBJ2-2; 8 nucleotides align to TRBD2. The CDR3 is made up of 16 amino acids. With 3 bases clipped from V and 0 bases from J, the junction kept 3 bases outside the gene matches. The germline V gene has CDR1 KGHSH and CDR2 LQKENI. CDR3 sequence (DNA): TGTGCCAGCTCACCCGAACTAGCGGCGAACACCGGGGAGCTGTTTTTT. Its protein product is CASSPELAANTGELFF.

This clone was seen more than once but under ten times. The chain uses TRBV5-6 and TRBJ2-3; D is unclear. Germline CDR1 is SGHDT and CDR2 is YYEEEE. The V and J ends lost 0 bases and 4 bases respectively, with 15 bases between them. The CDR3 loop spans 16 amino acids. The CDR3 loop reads CASSLATPVVADTQYF. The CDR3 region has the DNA TGTGCCAGCAGCTTGGCGACTCCCGTCGTTGCAGATACGCAGTATTTT.

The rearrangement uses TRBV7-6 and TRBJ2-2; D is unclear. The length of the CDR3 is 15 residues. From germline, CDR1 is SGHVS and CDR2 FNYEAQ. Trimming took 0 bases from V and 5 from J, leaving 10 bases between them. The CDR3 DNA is TGTGCCAGCAGCTTAGCGGTAGTTGGTACCGGGGAGCTGTTTTTT. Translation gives CASSLAVVGTGELFF.

The CDR3 DNA is TGTGCCAGCAGCTTTCCGGGACAGGCTCACTACGAGCAGTACTTC. It encodes CASSFPGQAHYEQYF. The V gene is TRBV5-4, the J gene TRBJ2-7; 8 bases map to TRBD1. V dropped 2 bases and J dropped 3; count of bases not matched to a gene: 7. The CDR3 has 15 amino acids. Germline V gene sequence: CDR1 SGHNT, CDR2 YYREEE (reference sequence).

The CDR3 bases are TGTGCCAGCAGCCAAAGCCCGCGACAGGGGGCAGTTGGAAACACCATATATTTT. Its translation is CASSQSPRQGAVGNTIYF. The rearrangement uses TRBV4-2 and TRBJ1-3; TRBD1 matches 10 bases. V shed 2 bases, J shed 3 bases, and the junction held 10 bases outside the gene matches. The germline V gene has CDR1 LGHNA and CDR2 YNFKEQ. The CDR3 is made up of 18 amino acids.

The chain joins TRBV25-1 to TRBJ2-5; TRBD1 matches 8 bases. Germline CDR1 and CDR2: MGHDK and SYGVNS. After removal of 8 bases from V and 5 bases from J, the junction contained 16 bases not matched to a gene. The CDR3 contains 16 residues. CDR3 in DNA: TGTGCCAGCTCTTCAGGGGGACAGGCTTTCTCCGAGACCCAGTACTTC. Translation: CASSSGGQAFSETQYF. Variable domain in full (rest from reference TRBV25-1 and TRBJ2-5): EADIYQTPRYLVIGTGKKITLECSQTMGHDKMYWYQQDPGMELHLIHYSYGVNSTEKGDLSSESTVSRIRTEHFPLTLESARPSHTSQYLCASSSGGQAFSETQYFGPGTRLLVL.

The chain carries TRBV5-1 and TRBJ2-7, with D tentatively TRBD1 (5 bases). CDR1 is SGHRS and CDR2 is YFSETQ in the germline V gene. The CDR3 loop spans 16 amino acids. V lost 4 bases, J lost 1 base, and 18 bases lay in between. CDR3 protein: CASSLPLDSISYEQYF. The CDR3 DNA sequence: TGCGCCAGCAGCCTCCCCCTCGACAGTATATCCTACGAGCAGTACTTC.

This chain's CDR3 is CSVVREMNTEAFF. The CDR3 nucleotides are TGCAGCGTTGTTAGGGAGATGAACACTGAAGCTTTCTTT. The rearrangement joins TRBV29-1 to TRBJ1-1; no clear D gene. The CDR3 spans 13 residues. The V gene lost 4 bases and the J gene lost 0 bases, with 9 bases spanning the gap. Germline V CDR1 and CDR2: SQVTM, ANQGSEA. Full variable domain (remainder filled in from reference TRBV29-1 and TRBJ1-1): SAVISQKPSRDICQRGTSLTIQCQVDSQVTMMFWYRQQPGQSLTLIATANQGSEATYESGFVIDKFPISRPNLTFSTLTVSNMSPEDSSIYLCSVVREMNTEAFFGQGTRLTVV.

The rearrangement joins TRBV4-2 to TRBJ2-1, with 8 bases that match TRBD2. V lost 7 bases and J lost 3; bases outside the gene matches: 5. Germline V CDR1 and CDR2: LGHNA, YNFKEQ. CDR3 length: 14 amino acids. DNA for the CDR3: TGTGCCAGCACCACGGGGGGGCACTACAATGAGCAGTTCTTC. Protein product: CASTTGGHYNEQFF.

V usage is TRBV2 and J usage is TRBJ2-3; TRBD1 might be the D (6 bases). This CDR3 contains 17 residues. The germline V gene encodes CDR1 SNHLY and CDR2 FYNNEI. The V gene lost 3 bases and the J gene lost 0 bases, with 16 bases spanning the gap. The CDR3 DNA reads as TGTGCCAGCAGTGATTTAGGGGGAATCACTAGCACAGATACGCAGTATTTT. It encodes CASSDLGGITSTDTQYF.

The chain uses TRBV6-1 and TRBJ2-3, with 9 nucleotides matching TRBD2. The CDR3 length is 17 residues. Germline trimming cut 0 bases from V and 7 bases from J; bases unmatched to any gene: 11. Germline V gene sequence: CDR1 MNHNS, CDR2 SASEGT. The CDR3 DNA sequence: TGTGCCAGCAGTGAAGCCGGGGCTAGCGGGGACCTCTATACGCAGTATTTT. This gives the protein CASSEAGASGDLYTQYF.

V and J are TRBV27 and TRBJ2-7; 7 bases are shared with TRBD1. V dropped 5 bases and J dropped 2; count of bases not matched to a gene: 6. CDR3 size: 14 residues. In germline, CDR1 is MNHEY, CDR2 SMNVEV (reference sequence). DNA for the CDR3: TGTGCCAGCAGTCCCGACAGGGTCCCCTACGAGCAGTACTTC. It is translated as CASSPDRVPYEQYF.

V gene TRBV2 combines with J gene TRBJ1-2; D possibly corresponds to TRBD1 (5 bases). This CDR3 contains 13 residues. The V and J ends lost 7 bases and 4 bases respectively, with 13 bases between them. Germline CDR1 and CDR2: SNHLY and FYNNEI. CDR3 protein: CASMGGQIYGYTF. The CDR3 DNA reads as TGTGCCAGCATGGGAGGACAAATCTATGGCTACACCTTC. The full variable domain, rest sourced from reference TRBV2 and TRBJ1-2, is EPEVTQTPSHQVTQMGQEVILRCVPISNHLYFYWYRQILGQKVEFLVSFYNNEISEKSEIFDDQFSVERPDGSNFTLKIRSTKLEDSAMYFCASMGGQIYGYTFGSGTRLTVV.

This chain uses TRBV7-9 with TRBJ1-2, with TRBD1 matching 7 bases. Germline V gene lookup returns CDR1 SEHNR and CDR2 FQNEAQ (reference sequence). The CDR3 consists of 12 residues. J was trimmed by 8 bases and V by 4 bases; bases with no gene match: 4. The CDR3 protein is CASSSTGWGYTF. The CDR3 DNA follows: TGTGCCAGCAGCTCGACAGGGTGGGGCTACACCTTC.

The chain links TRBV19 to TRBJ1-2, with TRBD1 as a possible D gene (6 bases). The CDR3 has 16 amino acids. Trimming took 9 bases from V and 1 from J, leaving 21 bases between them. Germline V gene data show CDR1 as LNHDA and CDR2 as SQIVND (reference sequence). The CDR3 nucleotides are TGTGCCAGCACGGCAGGGAGGGACAACCTTAACTATGGCTACACCTTC. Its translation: CASTAGRDNLNYGYTF.

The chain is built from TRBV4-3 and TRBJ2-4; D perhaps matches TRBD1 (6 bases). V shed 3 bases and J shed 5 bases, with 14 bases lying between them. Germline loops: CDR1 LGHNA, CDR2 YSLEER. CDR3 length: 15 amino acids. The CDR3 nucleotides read TGCGCCAGCAGCCACGGCAGGGGTGATGAAAACATTCAGTACTTC. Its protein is CASSHGRGDENIQYF.

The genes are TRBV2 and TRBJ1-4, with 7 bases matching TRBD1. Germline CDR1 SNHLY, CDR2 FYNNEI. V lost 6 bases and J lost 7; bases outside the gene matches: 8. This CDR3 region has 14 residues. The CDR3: CASRLTGSSEKLFF. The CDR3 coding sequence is TGTGCCAGCAGACTGACAGGGTCTAGTGAAAAACTGTTTTTT.

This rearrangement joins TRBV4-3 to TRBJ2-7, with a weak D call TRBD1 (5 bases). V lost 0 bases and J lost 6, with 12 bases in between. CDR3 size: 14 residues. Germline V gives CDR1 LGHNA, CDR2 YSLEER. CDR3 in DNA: TGCGCCAGCAGCCAAGACAGGGCGGATAGCGAGCAGTACTTC. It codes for CASSQDRADSEQYF.

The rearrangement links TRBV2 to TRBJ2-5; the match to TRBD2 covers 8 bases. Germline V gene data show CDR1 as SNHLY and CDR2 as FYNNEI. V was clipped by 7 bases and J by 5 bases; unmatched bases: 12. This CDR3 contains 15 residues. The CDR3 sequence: CASNGASGRDETQYF. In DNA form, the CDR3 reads TGTGCCAGCAATGGGGCTAGCGGGCGGGACGAGACCCAGTACTTC. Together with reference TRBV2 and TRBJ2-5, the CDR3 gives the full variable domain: EPEVTQTPSHQVTQMGQEVILRCVPISNHLYFYWYRQILGQKVEFLVSFYNNEISEKSEIFDDQFSVERPDGSNFTLKIRSTKLEDSAMYFCASNGASGRDETQYFGPGTRLLVL.

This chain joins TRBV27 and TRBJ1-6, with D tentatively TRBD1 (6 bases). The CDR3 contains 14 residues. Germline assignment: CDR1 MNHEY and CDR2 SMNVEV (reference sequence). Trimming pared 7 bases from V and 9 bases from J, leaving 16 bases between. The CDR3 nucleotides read TGTGCCAGCACCCCGGACAGAGGATTTTCACCCCTCCACTTT. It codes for CASTPDRGFSPLHF.